The entry below describes one T cell receptor beta chain. The record originates from a study of control samples from healthy donors and cancer patients. Measured with immunoSEQ multiplex PCR; TCRdb has only the in-frame clones, and not every one. Here the sample spans approximately 98,000 clones, approximately 84% being singletons. The germline V gene encodes CDR1 KGHDR and CDR2 SFDVKD. V was pared by 2 bases and J by 0 bases, with 11 bases between. CDR3 length: 16 amino acids. V is TRBV24-1 and J is TRBJ2-3; D remains ambiguous. The receptor comes from a man younger than 35 in good health. Sequencing input: blood. The CDR3 loop is CATSDSQWWSTDTQYF. The DNA of the CDR3 is TGTGCCACCAGTGATTCCCAGTGGTGGAGCACAGATACGCAGTATTTT.